One T cell receptor (beta chain) is described in this entry. Per the study methods: It was from reference gene primer amplification that nucleated cell counts were estimated. Measured with immunoSEQ multiplex PCR; TCRdb has only the in-frame clones, and not every one. Clone size and V and J calls were adopted from that table, with D and trimming inferred from the DNA. The data show around 95,000 clones, about nine tenths seen once. This record comes from a study of blood T cell repertoires in COVID-19. Study at large: Sources were T cells, B-cell-depleted T cells, or PBMCs; the material itself was cDNA or gDNA.

CDR1 SGHTA and CDR2 FQGNSA come from the germline V gene. Trimming pared 3 bases from V and 10 bases from J, leaving 12 bases between. This CDR3 spans 12 amino acids. The chain combines TRBV7-2 with TRBJ1-1, with a possible D match to TRBD1 (5 bases). Input material: peripheral blood. The clonotype originates from a man in his forties or fifties with acute or convalescent COVID-19. The CDR3 DNA follows: TGTGCCAGCAGCTTCGGCGGGGGTCGAGCTTTCTTT. It encodes CASSFGGGRAFF. The variable domain in full, completed from reference TRBV7-2 and TRBJ1-1, reads GAGVSQSPSNKVTEKGKDVELRCDPISGHTALYWYRQSLGQGLEFLIYFQGNSAPDKSGLPSDRFSAERTGGSVSTLTIQRTQQEDSAVYLCASSFGGGRAFFGQGTRLTVV.